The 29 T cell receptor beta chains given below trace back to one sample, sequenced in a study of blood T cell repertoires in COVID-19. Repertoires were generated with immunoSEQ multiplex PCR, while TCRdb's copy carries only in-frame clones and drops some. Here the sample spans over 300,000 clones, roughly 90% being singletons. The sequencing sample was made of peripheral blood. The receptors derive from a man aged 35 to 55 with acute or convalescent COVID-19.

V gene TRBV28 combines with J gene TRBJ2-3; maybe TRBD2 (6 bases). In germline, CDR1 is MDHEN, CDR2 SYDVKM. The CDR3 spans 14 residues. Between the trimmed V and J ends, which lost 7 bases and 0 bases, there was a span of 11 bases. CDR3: CASIRGTSTDTQYF. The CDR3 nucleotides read TGTGCCAGCATTCGCGGGACTAGCACAGATACGCAGTATTTT.

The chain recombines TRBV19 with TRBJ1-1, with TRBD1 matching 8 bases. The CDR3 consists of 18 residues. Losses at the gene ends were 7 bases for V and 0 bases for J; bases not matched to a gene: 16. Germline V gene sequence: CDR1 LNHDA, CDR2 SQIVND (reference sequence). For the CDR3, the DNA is TGTGCCAGTACCAAGTACGGACAGGGCAACTACTTGAACACTGAAGCTTTCTTT. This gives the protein CASTKYGQGNYLNTEAFF.

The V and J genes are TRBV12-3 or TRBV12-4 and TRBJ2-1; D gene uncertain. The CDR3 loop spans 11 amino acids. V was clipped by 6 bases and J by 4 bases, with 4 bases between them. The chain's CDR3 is CASRYYNEQFF. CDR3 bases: TGTGCCAGCAGATATTACAATGAGCAGTTCTTC.

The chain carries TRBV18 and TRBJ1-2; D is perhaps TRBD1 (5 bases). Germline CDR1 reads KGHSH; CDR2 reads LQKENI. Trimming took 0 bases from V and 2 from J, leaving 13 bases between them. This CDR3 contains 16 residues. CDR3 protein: CASSPPDSPTNYGYTF. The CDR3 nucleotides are TGTGCCAGCTCACCACCAGACAGCCCGACGAACTATGGCTACACCTTC.

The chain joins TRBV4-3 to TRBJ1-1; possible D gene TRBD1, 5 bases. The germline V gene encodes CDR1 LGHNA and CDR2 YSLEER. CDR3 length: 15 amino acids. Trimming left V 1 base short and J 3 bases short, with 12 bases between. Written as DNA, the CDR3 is TGCGCCAGCAGCCAAGCCCCGGGAGGGGACACTGAAGCTTTCTTT. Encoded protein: CASSQAPGGDTEAFF.

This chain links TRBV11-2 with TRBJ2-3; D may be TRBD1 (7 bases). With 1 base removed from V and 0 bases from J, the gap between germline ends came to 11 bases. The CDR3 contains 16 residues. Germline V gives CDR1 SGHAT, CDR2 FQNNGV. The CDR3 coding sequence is TGTGCCAGCAGCTTAGCGGCGGGACAGAGCACAGATACGCAGTATTTT. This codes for CASSLAAGQSTDTQYF.

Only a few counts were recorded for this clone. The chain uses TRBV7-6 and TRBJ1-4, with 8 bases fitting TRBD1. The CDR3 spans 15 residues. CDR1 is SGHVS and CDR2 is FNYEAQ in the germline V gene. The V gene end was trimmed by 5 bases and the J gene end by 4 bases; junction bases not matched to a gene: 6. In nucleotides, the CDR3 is TGTGCCAGCAGCCAGACGACAGGGGATAATGAAAAACTGTTTTTT. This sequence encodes CASSQTTGDNEKLFF.

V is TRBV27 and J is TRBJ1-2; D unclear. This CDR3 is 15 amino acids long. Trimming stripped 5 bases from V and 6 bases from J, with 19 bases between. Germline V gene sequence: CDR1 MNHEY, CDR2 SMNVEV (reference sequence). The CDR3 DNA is TGTGCCAGCAGTCCCACATCGGAGGCTTTAAATGGCTACACCTTC. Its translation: CASSPTSEALNGYTF.

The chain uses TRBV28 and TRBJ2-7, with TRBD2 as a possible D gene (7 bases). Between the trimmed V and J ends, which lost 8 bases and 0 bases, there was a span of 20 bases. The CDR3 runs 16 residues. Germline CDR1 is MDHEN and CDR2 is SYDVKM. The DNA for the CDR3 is TGTGCCAGCTTACCACCGGGGGGCTCGGACTCCTACGAGCAGTACTTC. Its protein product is CASLPPGGSDSYEQYF.

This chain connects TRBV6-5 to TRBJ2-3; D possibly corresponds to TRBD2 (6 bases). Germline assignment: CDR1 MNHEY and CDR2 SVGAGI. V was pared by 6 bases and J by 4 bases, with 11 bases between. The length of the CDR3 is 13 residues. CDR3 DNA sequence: TGTGCCAGCAGGTCGGAGGGTGCAGATACGCAGTATTTT. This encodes CASRSEGADTQYF.

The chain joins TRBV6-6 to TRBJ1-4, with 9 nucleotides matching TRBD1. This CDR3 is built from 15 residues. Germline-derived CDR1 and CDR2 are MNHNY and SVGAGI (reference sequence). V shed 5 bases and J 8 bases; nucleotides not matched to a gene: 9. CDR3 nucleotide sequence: TGTGCCAGCAGTCCCGGGACAGGGCGAGAGGAAAAACTGTTTTTT. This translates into CASSPGTGREEKLFF.

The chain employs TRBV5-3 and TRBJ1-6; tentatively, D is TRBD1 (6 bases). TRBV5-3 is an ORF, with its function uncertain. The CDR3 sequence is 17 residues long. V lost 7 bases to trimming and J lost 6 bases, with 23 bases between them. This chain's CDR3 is CARPLHVNGQSNSPLHF. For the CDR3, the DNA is TGTGCCAGACCGCTTCATGTGAATGGACAGAGTAATTCACCCCTCCACTTT.

The CDR3 sequence is CASSSRGITHQETQYF. CDR3 DNA sequence: TGTGCCAGCAGCTCGCGGGGGATCACGCACCAAGAGACCCAGTACTTC. The rearrangement uses TRBV7-2 and TRBJ2-5, with TRBD2 matching over 7 bases. The V segment lost 4 bases and the J segment 0 bases; nucleotides outside the gene matches: 8. The CDR3 is 16 amino acids. Germline V gene data show CDR1 as SGHTA and CDR2 as FQGNSA.

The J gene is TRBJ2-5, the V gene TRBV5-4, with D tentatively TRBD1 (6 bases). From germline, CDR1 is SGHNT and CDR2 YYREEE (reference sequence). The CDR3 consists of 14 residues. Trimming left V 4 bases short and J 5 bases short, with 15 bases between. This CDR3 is CASSNAFQGETQYF. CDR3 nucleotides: TGTGCCAGCAGCAACGCATTCCAGGGGGAGACCCAGTACTTC.

The DNA for the CDR3 is TGCGCCAGCAGCCAAGGGTACGGAGAGGACACCATATATTTT. It translates to CASSQGYGEDTIYF. The V and J genes are TRBV4-1 and TRBJ1-3; D not resolved. Trimming cost V 1 base and J 8 bases, with 12 bases left between them. Germline V lookup: CDR1 MGHRA, CDR2 YSYEKL. The CDR3 has 14 residues.

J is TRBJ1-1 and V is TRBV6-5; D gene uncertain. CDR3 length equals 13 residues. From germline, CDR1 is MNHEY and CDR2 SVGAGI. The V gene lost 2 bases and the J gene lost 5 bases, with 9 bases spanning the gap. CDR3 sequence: CASSYEWRTEAFF. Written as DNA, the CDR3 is TGTGCCAGCAGTTACGAGTGGAGAACTGAAGCTTTCTTT.

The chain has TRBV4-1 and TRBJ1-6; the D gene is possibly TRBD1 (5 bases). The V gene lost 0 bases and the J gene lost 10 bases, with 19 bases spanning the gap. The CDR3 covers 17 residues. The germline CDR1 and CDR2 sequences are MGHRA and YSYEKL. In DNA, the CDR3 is TGCGCCAGCAGCCAAGAAGTTACCAGGGTGATAGAATCACCCCTCCACTTT. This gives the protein CASSQEVTRVIESPLHF.

This CDR3 is CASSQTSGGLGDEQYF. DNA of the CDR3: TGCGCCAGCAGCCAGACTAGCGGGGGCTTGGGGGACGAGCAGTACTTC. V is TRBV4-3 and J is TRBJ2-7, with TRBD2 matching over 12 bases. Trimming removed 3 bases from V and 5 bases from J; junction bases left unmatched: 8. The CDR3 consists of 16 residues. From germline, CDR1 is LGHNA and CDR2 YSLEER.

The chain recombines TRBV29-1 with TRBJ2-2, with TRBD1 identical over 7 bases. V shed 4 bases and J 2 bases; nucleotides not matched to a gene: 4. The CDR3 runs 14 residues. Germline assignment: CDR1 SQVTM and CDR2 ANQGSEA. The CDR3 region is CSVGRTGNTGELFF. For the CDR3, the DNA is TGCAGCGTTGGACGGACAGGCAACACCGGGGAGCTGTTTTTT.

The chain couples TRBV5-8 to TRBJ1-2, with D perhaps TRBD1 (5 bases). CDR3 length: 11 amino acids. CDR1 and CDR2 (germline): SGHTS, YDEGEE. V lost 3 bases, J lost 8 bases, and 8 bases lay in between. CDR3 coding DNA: TGTGCCAGCAGCTACGCAGGGGGCTACACCTTC. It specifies CASSYAGGYTF.

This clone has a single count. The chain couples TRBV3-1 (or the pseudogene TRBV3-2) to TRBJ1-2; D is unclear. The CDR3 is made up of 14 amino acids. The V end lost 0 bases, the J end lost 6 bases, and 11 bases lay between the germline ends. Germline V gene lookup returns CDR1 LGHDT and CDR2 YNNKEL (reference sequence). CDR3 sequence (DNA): TGTGCCAGCAGCCAAGATCTAGGCGTCGATGGCTACACCTTC. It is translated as CASSQDLGVDGYTF.

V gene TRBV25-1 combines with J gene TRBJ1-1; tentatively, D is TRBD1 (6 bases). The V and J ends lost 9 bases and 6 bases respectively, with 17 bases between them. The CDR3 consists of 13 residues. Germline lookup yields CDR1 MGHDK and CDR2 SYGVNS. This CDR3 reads CASRGSPGAEAFF. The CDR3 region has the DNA TGTGCCAGTAGGGGCTCACCAGGGGCTGAAGCTTTCTTT.

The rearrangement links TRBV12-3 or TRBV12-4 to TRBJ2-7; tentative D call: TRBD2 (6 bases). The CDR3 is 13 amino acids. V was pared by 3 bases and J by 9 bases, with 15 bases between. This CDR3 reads CASSFSYRGWQYF. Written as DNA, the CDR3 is TGTGCCAGCAGTTTTTCATATCGGGGGTGGCAGTACTTC.

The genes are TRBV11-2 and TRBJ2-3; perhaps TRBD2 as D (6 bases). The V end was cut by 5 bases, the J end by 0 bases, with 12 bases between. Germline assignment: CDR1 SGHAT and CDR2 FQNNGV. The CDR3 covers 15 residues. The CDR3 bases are TGTGCCAGCAGCCCCTATGGGAGGAGCACAGATACGCAGTATTTT. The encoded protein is CASSPYGRSTDTQYF.

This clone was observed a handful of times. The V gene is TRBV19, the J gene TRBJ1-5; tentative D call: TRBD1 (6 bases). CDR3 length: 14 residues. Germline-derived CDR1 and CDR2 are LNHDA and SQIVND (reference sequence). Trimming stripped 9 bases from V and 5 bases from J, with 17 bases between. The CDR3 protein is CASEEGVGDQPQHF. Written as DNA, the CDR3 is TGTGCCAGCGAAGAGGGGGTGGGTGATCAGCCCCAGCATTTT. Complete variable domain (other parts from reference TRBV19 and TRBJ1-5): DGGITQSPKYLFRKEGQNVTLSCEQNLNHDAMYWYRQDPGQGLRLIYYSQIVNDFQKGDIAEGYSVSREKKESFPLTVTSAQKNPTAFYLCASEEGVGDQPQHFGDGTRLSIL.

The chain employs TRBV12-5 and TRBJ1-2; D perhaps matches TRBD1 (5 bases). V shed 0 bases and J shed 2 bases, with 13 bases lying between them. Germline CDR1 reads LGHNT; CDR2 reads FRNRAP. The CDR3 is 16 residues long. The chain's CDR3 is CASGLVLQGRNYGYTF. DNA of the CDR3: TGTGCTAGTGGTTTGGTACTTCAGGGTAGAAACTATGGCTACACCTTC. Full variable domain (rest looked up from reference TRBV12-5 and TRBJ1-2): DARVTQTPRHKVTEMGQEVTMRCQPILGHNTVFWYRQTMMQGLELLAYFRNRAPLDDSGMPKDRFSAEMPDATLATLKIQPSEPRDSAVYFCASGLVLQGRNYGYTFGSGTRLTVV.

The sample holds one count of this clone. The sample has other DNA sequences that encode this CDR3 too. The CDR3 DNA reads as TGTGCCAGCAGTTCTAGCTCCTACGAGCAGTACTTC. Translating gives CASSSSSYEQYF. The rearrangement joins TRBV12-3 or TRBV12-4 to TRBJ2-7; the D is unclear. The length of the CDR3 is 12 residues. The V gene lost 4 bases and the J gene lost 0 bases, with 4 bases spanning the gap.

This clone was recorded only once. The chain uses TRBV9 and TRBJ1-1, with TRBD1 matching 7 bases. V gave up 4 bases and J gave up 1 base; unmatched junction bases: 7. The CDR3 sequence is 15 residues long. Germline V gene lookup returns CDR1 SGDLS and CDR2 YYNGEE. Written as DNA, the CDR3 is TGTGCCAGCAGCCAACTCCCAGGGGGGAACACTGAAGCTTTCTTT. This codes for CASSQLPGGNTEAFF.

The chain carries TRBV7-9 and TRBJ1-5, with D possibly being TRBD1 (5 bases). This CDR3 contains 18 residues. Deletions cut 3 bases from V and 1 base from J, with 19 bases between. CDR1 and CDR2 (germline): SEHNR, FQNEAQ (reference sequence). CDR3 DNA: TGTGCCAGCAGCTTCGTATTTGGGAGGGGAGACAGCAATCAGCCCCAGCATTTT. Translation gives CASSFVFGRGDSNQPQHF.